Below are 27 T cell receptor beta chains sequenced from a single sample in a study of cytomegalovirus exposure and HLA in healthy donors (dated 2017 in TCRdb). Library preparation employed the immunoSEQ multiplex PCR assay. For the multiplex PCR, a mixture combining 60 forward primers for TCR Vbeta segments and 13 reverse primers for TCR Jbeta segments was used. TCRdb re-hosts the immuneACCESS table, in-frame sequences only. Its copies lack some clones; in the studies checked, an unresolved V gene accounts for under half of them, and the cause for the rest is not known. Present in this sample are about 100,000 clones, around 78% of which were seen just once. The ten largest clones add up to around 2.6% of the sample. Source material: PBMCs. The receptor source for this set is a man between 40 and 49 years old in good health and CMV-seronegative.

This clone occurred a few times. J is TRBJ2-7 and V is TRBV27; D is perhaps TRBD1 (5 bases). Germline V gene data show CDR1 as MNHEY and CDR2 as SMNVEV (reference sequence). The CDR3 has 14 residues. Deletions cut 2 bases from V and 3 bases from J, with 11 bases between. The CDR3 DNA reads as TGTGCCAGCAGTTTAAACAGGAGAAACTACGAGCAGTACTTC. Encoded protein: CASSLNRRNYEQYF.

The chain links TRBV13 to TRBJ1-1; D is unclear. V gave up 7 bases and J gave up 4 bases, with 22 bases separating them. CDR3 size: 16 residues. Germline CDR1 reads PRHDT; CDR2 reads FYEKMQ (reference sequence). The CDR3 loop reads CASTPSGRLGFTEAFF. CDR3 in DNA: TGTGCCAGCACTCCTTCGGGTCGGCTAGGATTCACTGAAGCTTTCTTT.

The chain links TRBV7-2 to TRBJ1-2; 8 bases match TRBD1. This CDR3 is built from 14 residues. The germline V gene has CDR1 SGHTA and CDR2 FQGNSA. Germline trimming cut 5 bases from V and 8 bases from J; bases unmatched to any gene: 10. Here the CDR3 DNA reads TGTGCCAGCAGCCAGGGGGAAGGGACAGGAGGCTACACCTTC. It translates to CASSQGEGTGGYTF.

This clone has just a few counts. The chain is built from TRBV4-1 and TRBJ2-5, with a tentative D call TRBD1 (5 bases). V was trimmed by 6 bases and J by 4 bases, leaving 15 bases between them. The germline CDR1 and CDR2 sequences are MGHRA and YSYEKL. The CDR3 runs to 14 residues. CDR3 region: CASRRFWGGETQYF. The CDR3 nucleotides are TGCGCCAGCAGGCGTTTTTGGGGCGGAGAGACCCAGTACTTC.

A word on this clone: The junction departs from the called germline gene at one end, perhaps through a read error. The rearrangement uses TRBV7-9 and TRBJ2-7; TRBD2 agrees at 7 bases. From germline, CDR1 is SEHNR and CDR2 FQNEAQ (reference sequence). The length of the CDR3 is 14 residues. In DNA form, the CDR3 reads TGTTCCAGCAGCTTAATGGGAGGGCCCTACGAGCAGTACTTC. Translation: CSSSLMGGPYEQYF.

As concerns this clone: The junction does not match germline at one end; this may be a read error. The chain carries TRBV29-1 and TRBJ1-1, with TRBD1 as a possible D gene (6 bases). The germline CDR1 and CDR2 sequences are SQVTM and ANQGSEA. The CDR3 contains 11 residues. CDR3: CSVGTVTGAFF. The CDR3 DNA reads as TGCAGCGTTGGGACAGTTACTGGAGCTTTCTTT.

This chain links TRBV9 with TRBJ2-5; 7 bases fit TRBD1. The germline V gene encodes CDR1 SGDLS and CDR2 YYNGEE. The CDR3 consists of 13 residues. The V segment lost 0 bases and the J segment 6 bases; nucleotides outside the gene matches: 2. The DNA for the CDR3 is TGTGCCAGCAGCGTAGGACAGGGTCAGACCCAGTACTTC. Encoded protein: CASSVGQGQTQYF.

This clone appeared a single time. The chain links TRBV5-1 to TRBJ1-2, with D hard to call. The germline CDR1 and CDR2 sequences are SGHRS and YFSETQ. This CDR3 has 13 residues. Trimming took 0 bases from V and 7 from J, leaving 10 bases between them. This chain's CDR3 is CASSLESLSGYTF. The CDR3 DNA reads TGCGCCAGCAGCTTGGAATCACTGAGTGGCTACACCTTC.

The chain has TRBV15 and TRBJ2-7, with D tentatively TRBD1 (5 bases). The CDR3 spans 15 residues. The V gene lost 7 bases and the J gene lost 7 bases, with 23 bases spanning the gap. Germline values: CDR1 LNHNV, CDR2 YYDKDF (reference sequence). This chain's CDR3 is CATKGIDLAPGEQYF. CDR3 bases: TGTGCCACCAAAGGCATTGATTTGGCACCAGGGGAGCAGTACTTC.

The rearrangement joins TRBV5-4 to TRBJ2-3; possible D gene TRBD1, 6 bases. The V gene's germline CDR1 is SGHNT and CDR2 YYREEE (reference sequence). The V and J ends lost 4 bases and 5 bases respectively, with 14 bases between them. The CDR3 extends over 14 amino acids. The CDR3 DNA is TGTGCCAGCAGCCTAGGGGGAGCGGTAGATACGCAGTATTTT. Translation gives CASSLGGAVDTQYF.

The V call is TRBV19, the J call TRBJ2-3, with 13 nucleotides matching TRBD2. Germline loops: CDR1 LNHDA, CDR2 SQIVND (reference sequence). J gave up 2 bases and V 0 bases, and 8 bases lay outside the gene matches. The CDR3 extends over 19 amino acids. CDR3 coding DNA: TGTGCCAGTAGTATAGACCACACGACTAGCGGGGGGACCACAGATACGCAGTATTTT. Translation: CASSIDHTTSGGTTDTQYF.

The genes are TRBV30 and TRBJ2-2; a weak D match, TRBD2 (6 bases). V lost 5 bases and J lost 2, with 12 bases in between. The CDR3 is made up of 14 amino acids. CDR1 is GTSNPN, CDR2 SVGIG, per germline (reference sequence). This CDR3 is CAWSPGLNTGELFF. CDR3 nucleotides: TGTGCCTGGTCCCCGGGACTTAACACCGGGGAGCTGTTTTTT. Filled out from reference TRBV30 and TRBJ2-2, the complete variable domain reads SQTIHQWPATLVQPVGSPLSLECTVEGTSNPNLYWYRQAAGRGLQLLFYSVGIGQISSEVPQNLSASRPQDRQFILSSKKLLLSDSGFYLCAWSPGLNTGELFFGEGSRLTVL.

Turning to this clone: The junction departs from the called germline gene at one end, perhaps through a read error. This chain connects TRBV7-9 to TRBJ1-6; D is uncertain. The CDR3 has 14 amino acids. Germline CDR1 and CDR2: SEHNR and FQNEAQ (reference sequence). DNA for the CDR3: TGTTCCAGCAGCCACTCCGGTGTGGGGAGCACCCTCCACTTT. This codes for CSSSHSGVGSTLHF.

This chain uses TRBV5-1 with TRBJ2-1; D call uncertain. CDR1 is SGHRS and CDR2 is YFSETQ in the germline V gene. The CDR3 contains 15 residues. The V gene lost 5 bases and the J gene lost 8 bases, with 20 bases spanning the gap. CDR3 protein: CASSFNSVSLDEQFF. For the CDR3, the DNA is TGCGCCAGCAGTTTCAACTCCGTTTCGTTGGATGAGCAGTTCTTC.

This clone was counted a few times. This chain joins TRBV6-1 and TRBJ2-7, with 7 bases lining up with TRBD2. CDR1 and CDR2 (germline): MNHNS, SASEGT. This CDR3 is built from 15 residues. V gave up 6 bases and J gave up 6 bases; unmatched junction bases: 14. CDR3 region: CASRGLIAGPPEQYF. The CDR3 DNA reads TGTGCCAGCAGGGGCCTCATAGCGGGCCCTCCCGAGCAGTACTTC.

This clone appeared once. The chain combines TRBV7-3 with TRBJ1-6, with TRBD1 identical over 8 bases. Germline CDR1 SGHTA, CDR2 FQGTGA. The CDR3 loop spans 15 amino acids. Trimming cost V 5 bases and J 10 bases; bases outside gene matches: 10. The CDR3 coding sequence is TGTGCCAGCAGCCGGACAGGGACGACAGGGTCACCCCTCCACTTT. Its protein product is CASSRTGTTGSPLHF.

This sequence joins TRBV6-4 and TRBJ2-6; the D is unclear. Per the germline V gene, CDR1 is MRHNA and CDR2 is SNTAGT. CDR3 length: 16 residues. V was trimmed by 0 bases and J by 4 bases, leaving 10 bases between them. In DNA form, the CDR3 reads TGTGCCAGCAGTGACTCCTTGAACTCCGGGGCCAACGTCCTGACTTTC. It encodes CASSDSLNSGANVLTF.

The chain has TRBV11-3 and TRBJ1-1; D is ambiguous. Germline V gives CDR1 SGHNT, CDR2 YENEEA. This CDR3 contains 15 residues. Trimming pared 5 bases from V and 3 bases from J, leaving 16 bases between. CDR3 sequence (DNA): TGTGCCAGCAGCCACCCCCTGTTCGGGGACACTGAAGCTTTCTTT. It translates to CASSHPLFGDTEAFF.

The genes are TRBV30 and TRBJ2-1, with 12 bases aligning to TRBD2. J was trimmed by 2 bases and V by 3 bases; bases with no gene match: 2. The CDR3 length is 15 residues. Germline CDR1 and CDR2: GTSNPN and SVGIG (reference sequence). CDR3 DNA sequence: TGTGCCTGGAGCAGACTAGCGGGGGCCTACAATGAGCAGTTCTTC. This sequence encodes CAWSRLAGAYNEQFF.

The rearrangement links TRBV7-2 to TRBJ2-2, with 8 nucleotides matching TRBD1. This CDR3 has 14 residues. The J segment lost 5 bases and the V segment lost 3 bases, leaving 2 bases of the junction unmatched. Germline V CDR1 and CDR2: SGHTA, FQGNSA. The CDR3 sequence is CASSFNRGTGELFF. CDR3 nucleotide sequence: TGTGCCAGCAGCTTCAACAGGGGGACCGGGGAGCTGTTTTTT.

The rearrangement joins TRBV5-6 to TRBJ2-5, with D perhaps matching TRBD2 (7 bases). This CDR3 has 16 amino acids. Trimming took 2 bases from V and 5 from J, leaving 19 bases between them. The germline V gene has CDR1 SGHDT and CDR2 YYEEEE. CDR3 region: CASSFGGQGVGETQYF. Written as DNA, the CDR3 is TGTGCCAGCAGCTTCGGGGGGCAGGGCGTAGGGGAGACCCAGTACTTC.

The rearrangement links TRBV5-1 to TRBJ1-1, with 8 bases lining up with TRBD1. The V gene's germline CDR1 is SGHRS and CDR2 YFSETQ. Germline trimming cut 0 bases from V and 2 bases from J; bases unmatched to any gene: 3. This CDR3 spans 15 amino acids. The CDR3 here is CASSLGTGRNTEAFF. The CDR3, as DNA: TGCGCCAGCAGCTTGGGGACAGGGCGTAACACTGAAGCTTTCTTT. Looking up the rest from reference TRBV5-1 and TRBJ1-1 gives the full variable domain: KAGVTQTPRYLIKTRGQQVTLSCSPISGHRSVSWYQQTPGQGLQFLFEYFSETQRNKGNFPGRFSGRQFSNSRSEMNVSTLELGDSALYLCASSLGTGRNTEAFFGQGTRLTVV.

J is TRBJ1-6 and V is TRBV4-1, with a tentative D call TRBD1 (5 bases). Germline V gene sequence: CDR1 MGHRA, CDR2 YSYEKL. V gave up 0 bases and J gave up 6 bases, with 12 bases separating them. This CDR3 is built from 16 residues. The CDR3 coding sequence is TGCGCCAGCAGCCAAGAATCGGGGGACCTTAATTCACCCCTCCACTTT. Translated: CASSQESGDLNSPLHF.

This chain joins TRBV19 and TRBJ1-1; D uncertain. Germline V gene sequence: CDR1 LNHDA, CDR2 SQIVND (reference sequence). The V end lost 2 bases, the J end lost 0 bases, and 13 bases lay between the germline ends. This CDR3 region has 16 residues. CDR3 region: CASSIRPGDMNTEAFF. Written as DNA, the CDR3 is TGTGCCAGTAGTATACGGCCAGGCGACATGAACACTGAAGCTTTCTTT.

The chain carries TRBV10-3 and TRBJ1-6; a possible D gene is TRBD1 (5 bases). Trimming shortened V by 8 bases and J by 0 bases, and 17 bases separated the two germline ends. The CDR3 has 17 residues. Looked up from germline, CDR1 is ENHRY and CDR2 is SYGVKD. Written as DNA, the CDR3 is TGTGCCATCGCACTGGGGCAGCCAAGCTCCTATAATTCACCCCTCCACTTT. Translating gives CAIALGQPSSYNSPLHF.

V usage is TRBV6-1 and J usage is TRBJ1-2, with 9 positions matching TRBD1. Germline V gene lookup returns CDR1 MNHNS and CDR2 SASEGT. V lost 2 bases and J lost 4; bases outside the gene matches: 5. This CDR3 has 15 amino acids. CDR3 in amino acids: CASSELGGQGYGYTF. CDR3 nucleotide sequence: TGTGCCAGCAGTGAACTGGGGGGACAGGGCTATGGCTACACCTTC.

The chain carries TRBV27 and TRBJ1-1; maybe TRBD1 (6 bases). CDR1 and CDR2 from the germline V gene are MNHEY and SMNVEV (reference sequence). The CDR3 is made up of 15 amino acids. The V and J ends lost 3 bases and 1 base respectively, with 12 bases between them. For the CDR3, the DNA is TGTGCCAGCAGTTTCGGGGGGCCGGGGAACACTGAAGCTTTCTTT. It is translated as CASSFGGPGNTEAFF.